This record concerns one TCR beta chain sequence. What it binds is not known. The CDR3 is 15 residues long. After removal of 3 bases from V and 2 bases from J, the junction contained 4 bases not matched to a gene. The germline V gene has CDR1 GTSNPN and CDR2 SVGIG (reference sequence). This PCR relied on a set of 60 Vbeta primers and 13 Jbeta primers. Measured with immunoSEQ multiplex PCR; TCRdb has only the in-frame clones, and not every one. The table lists some 98,000 clones, roughly four fifths of them singletons, with under 4.5% in the top ten. The sample originates from a study of cytomegalovirus exposure and HLA in healthy donors. In the study overall: Around 85 million unique TCR sequences came from HLA-typed donors in an early release. Study-level results: Researchers counted some 150 TCR beta chains as cytomegalovirus-associated. The study carried out a later analysis of TCR beta sequences. It associated 16,951 of them with specific HLA alleles at a false discovery rate of 0.05.

The TCR originated in a female donor in good health and CMV-seropositive. The sequencing input was PBMCs. The genes are TRBV30 and TRBJ2-1, with 10 bases fitting TRBD2. The CDR3: CAWRKREGTYNEQFF. The CDR3 coding sequence is TGTGCCTGGAGGAAGCGGGAGGGAACCTACAATGAGCAGTTCTTC.